This T cell receptor (beta chain) was recorded in a study of blood T cell repertoires in COVID-19 (dated by TCRdb to the early 2020s). For the study in its entirety: The collaborator samples originated in the United States, Italy and Spain and spanned the acute and convalescent phases of COVID-19. The material from the prospective study consisted of cDNA or gDNA derived from T cells, B-cell-depleted T cells, or PBMCs. The dataset comprised deeply sampled blood TCRbeta repertoires from subjects exposed to, actively infected with, or recovered from COVID-19. The repertoires were released in a freely available public database meant as a resource for research on the immune response to SARS-CoV-2. Samples came from the ongoing ImmuneRACE study (first 160 participants) plus 1,254 subjects from 6 global collaborators. The sample metadata nearly always contained a de-identified subject ID, COVID-19 status, age in years and sex. Where available, HLA class I and class II types were taken from metadata supplied by the sample provider and were not determined by assay-based typing. Summary of the overall study and its limitations: How much clinical and demographic metadata was included differed by source and by participant, and the metadata was provided uncurated.

TCRbeta CDR3 regions were amplified from genomic DNA using the immunoSEQ Assay, a bias-controlled multiplex PCR. In the original analysis: Nucleated cell counts per sample were estimated from amplification of reference gene primers within the assay. Sequence reads were collapsed and filtered to measure the absolute abundance of every unique TCRbeta CDR3 rearrangement. For each sample, productive Simpson clonality was calculated by taking the square root of Simpson's diversity index across productive rearrangements. Held by TCRdb, this immuneACCESS table contains in-frame sequences only and omits some clones. Under half of the omission traces to an unresolved V gene where checked; the cause of the rest is unknown. V, J and clone size are taken as reported in that table, and D and trimming were inferred from the DNA itself. The sample table holds about 290,000 clones, of which 70% to 90% were seen once. The top ten clonotypes cover over 3.5% of the sample.

Each collaborating institution followed its own protocols to collect whole blood in K2EDTA tubes. For TCRbeta analysis, collaborators shipped samples in one of three forms: frozen whole blood, isolated PBMCs, or DNA extracted from either of those sample types. The germline V end is reduced by 4 bases and the J end by 5 bases; junction bases left unmatched: 9. The germline V gene provides CDR1 SGHRS and CDR2 YFSETQ. The CDR3 spans 16 residues, from the cysteine through the phenylalanine. Only the CDR3 region is kept as DNA, spanning 48 bases read in frame from base 1. Notes on this clone: Its antigen remains undetermined. Per-base qualities were not stored, and no clone one base away is much larger.

Sequencing was performed on peripheral blood. This clonotype was obtained from a woman aged 45-59 years with active or convalescent COVID-19. The chain was built from TRBV5-1 and TRBJ2-5, and 12 junctional nucleotides match TRBD2. The bases read TGCGCCAGCAGCCCGACTAGCGGGAGTGTCACGGAGACCCAGTACTTC. It encodes CASSPTSGSVTETQYF.